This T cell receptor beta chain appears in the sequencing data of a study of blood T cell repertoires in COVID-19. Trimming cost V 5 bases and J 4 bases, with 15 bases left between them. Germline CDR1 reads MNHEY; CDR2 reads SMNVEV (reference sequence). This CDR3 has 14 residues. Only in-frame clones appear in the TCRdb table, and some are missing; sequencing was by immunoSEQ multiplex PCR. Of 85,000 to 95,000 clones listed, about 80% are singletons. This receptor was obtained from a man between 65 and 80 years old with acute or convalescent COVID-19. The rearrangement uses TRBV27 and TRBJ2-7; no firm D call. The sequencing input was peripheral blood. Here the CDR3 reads CASSLYSGWYEQYF. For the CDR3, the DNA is TGTGCCAGCAGTCTCTACAGTGGATGGTACGAGCAGTACTTC.